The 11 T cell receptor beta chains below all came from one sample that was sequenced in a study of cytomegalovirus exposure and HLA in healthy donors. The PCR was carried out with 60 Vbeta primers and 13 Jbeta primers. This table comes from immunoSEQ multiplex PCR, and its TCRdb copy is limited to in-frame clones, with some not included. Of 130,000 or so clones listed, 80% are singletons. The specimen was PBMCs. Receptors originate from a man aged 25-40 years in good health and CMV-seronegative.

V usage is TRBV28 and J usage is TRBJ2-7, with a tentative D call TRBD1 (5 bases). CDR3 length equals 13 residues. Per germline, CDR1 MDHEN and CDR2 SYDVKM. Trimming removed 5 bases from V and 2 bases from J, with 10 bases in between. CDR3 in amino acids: CASSPPDTYEQYF. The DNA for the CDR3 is TGTGCCAGCAGTCCCCCGGACACCTACGAGCAGTACTTC.

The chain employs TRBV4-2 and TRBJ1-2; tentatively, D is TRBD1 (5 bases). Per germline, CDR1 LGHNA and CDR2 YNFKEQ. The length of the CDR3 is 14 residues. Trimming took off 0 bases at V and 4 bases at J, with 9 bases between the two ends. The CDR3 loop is CASSQDAGPYGYTF. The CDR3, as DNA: TGTGCCAGCAGCCAAGATGCGGGACCCTATGGCTACACCTTC.

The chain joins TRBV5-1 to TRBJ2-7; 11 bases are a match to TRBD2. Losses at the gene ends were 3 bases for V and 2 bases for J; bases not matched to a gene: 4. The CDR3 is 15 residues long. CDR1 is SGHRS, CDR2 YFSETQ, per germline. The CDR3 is CASSSTSGGPYEQYF. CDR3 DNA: TGCGCCAGCAGCTCTACTAGCGGGGGACCCTACGAGCAGTACTTC.

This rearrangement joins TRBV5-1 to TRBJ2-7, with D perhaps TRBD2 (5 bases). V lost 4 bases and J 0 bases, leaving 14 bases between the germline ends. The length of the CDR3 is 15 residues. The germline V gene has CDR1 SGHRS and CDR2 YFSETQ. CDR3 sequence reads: CASSPPGTSSYEQYF. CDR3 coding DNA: TGCGCCAGCAGCCCGCCGGGAACCAGCTCCTACGAGCAGTACTTC.

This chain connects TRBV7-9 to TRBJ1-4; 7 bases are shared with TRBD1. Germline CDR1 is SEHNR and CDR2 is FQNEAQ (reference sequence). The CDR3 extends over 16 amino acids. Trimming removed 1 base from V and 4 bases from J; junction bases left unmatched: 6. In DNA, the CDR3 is TGTGCCAGCAGCTTAGAGCCTGGGACAGTTAATGAAAAACTGTTTTTT. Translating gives CASSLEPGTVNEKLFF.

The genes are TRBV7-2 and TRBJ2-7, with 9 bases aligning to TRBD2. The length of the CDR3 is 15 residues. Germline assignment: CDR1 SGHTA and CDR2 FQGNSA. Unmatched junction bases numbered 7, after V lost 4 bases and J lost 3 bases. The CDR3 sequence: CASSSGASGVYEQYF. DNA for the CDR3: TGTGCCAGCAGCTCGGGGGCTAGCGGGGTCTACGAGCAGTACTTC.

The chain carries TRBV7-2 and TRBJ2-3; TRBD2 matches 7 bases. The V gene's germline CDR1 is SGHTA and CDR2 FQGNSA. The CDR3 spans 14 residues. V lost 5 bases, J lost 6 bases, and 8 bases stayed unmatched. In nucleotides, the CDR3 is TGTGCCAGCAGCCCCCGGGGGGACGGCGATACGCAGTATTTT. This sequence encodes CASSPRGDGDTQYF. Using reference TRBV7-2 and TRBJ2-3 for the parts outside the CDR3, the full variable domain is GAGVSQSPSNKVTEKGKDVELRCDPISGHTALYWYRQSLGQGLEFLIYFQGNSAPDKSGLPSDRFSAERTGGSVSTLTIQRTQQEDSAVYLCASSPRGDGDTQYFGPGTRLTVL.

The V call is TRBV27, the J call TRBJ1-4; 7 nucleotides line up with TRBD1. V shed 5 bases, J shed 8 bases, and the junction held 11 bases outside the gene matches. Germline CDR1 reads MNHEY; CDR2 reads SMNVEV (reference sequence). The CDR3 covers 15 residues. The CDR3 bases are TGTGCCAGCAGTCCCAAGACAGGGTACTTCGAAAAACTGTTTTTT. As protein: CASSPKTGYFEKLFF.

CDR3 loop: CASSSQARQGAFNEQFF. CDR3 DNA sequence: TGTGCCAGCAGCAGCCAAGCTCGCCAGGGGGCGTTCAATGAGCAGTTCTTC. The chain links TRBV14 to TRBJ2-1, with 8 positions matching TRBD1. V lost 5 bases and J lost 6; bases outside the gene matches: 15. The CDR3 spans 17 residues. Germline V gene sequence: CDR1 SGHDN, CDR2 FVKESK.

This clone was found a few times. CDR3 amino acids: CASSAGRGKAGELFF. DNA for the CDR3: TGTGCCAGCAGCGCCGGCAGGGGGAAGGCCGGGGAGCTGTTTTTT. This rearrangement joins TRBV11-3 to TRBJ2-2; 7 nucleotides align to TRBD1. With 5 bases clipped from V and 6 bases from J, the junction kept 9 bases outside the gene matches. Germline V CDR1 and CDR2: SGHNT, YENEEA. The CDR3 loop spans 15 amino acids.

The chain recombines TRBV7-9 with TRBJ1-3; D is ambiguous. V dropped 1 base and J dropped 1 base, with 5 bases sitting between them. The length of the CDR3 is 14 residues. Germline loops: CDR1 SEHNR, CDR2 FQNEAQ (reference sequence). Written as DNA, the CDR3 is TGTGCCAGCAGCTTAGGCACTTCTGGAAACACCATATATTTT. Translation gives CASSLGTSGNTIYF.